This T cell receptor beta chain was recovered during a study of molecular identifiers for immune sequencing clone quantification. The naive CD8 libraries originated from between 20,000 and 1,000,000 sorted cells and drew on 10%, 30% or 50% RNA. Naive CD8 T cells were sorted as CD8+CD4-CCR7+CD45RA+. Trimming removed 6 bases from V and 1 base from J, with 12 bases in between. Germline values: CDR1 MGHRA, CDR2 YSYEKL. The CDR3 runs to 14 residues. Previously published methods and listed TCR primers were used for the bulk TCR libraries. TCRdb analysed the PCR reads with MiXCR anew, one entry per CDR3 protein. Altogether 600,000 to 650,000 distinct CDR3 sequences are present, just under 20% being singletons, with the ten largest covering roughly 0.85%. This clonotype appeared a few times. This may be a read error, as it is one base from a much larger clone.

J is TRBJ1-1 and V is TRBV4-1; unclear D gene. Sequencing was carried out using naive CD8+ T cells from blood, with Jurkat cell RNA spiked in. This sample's subset: FACS-sorted CD8+CD4-CCR7+CD45RA+ naive T cells. The origin of this receptor is a human donor in good health. Some libraries in this study had Jurkat cell RNA spiked in. The CDR3 spells CASRHPVGNTEAFF. CDR3 sequence (DNA): TGCGCCAGCAGACATCCAGTCGGGAACACTGAAGCTTTCTTT.